A single sample gave rise to the 4 T cell receptor beta chains below, sequenced in a study of blood T cells in healthy people across ages (dated by TCRdb to the mid-2010s). Libraries were constructed by 5' RACE. For sequencing, an Illumina HiSeq 2500 was employed. A second roughly 7 to 12 cycle PCR used a sample-barcoded 5' primer and a J-beta primer mix. TCRdb trimmed public reads at Q25 via fastp, called clones via MiXCR and kept in-frame beta chains. One record per CDR3 amino acid sequence lists the most common genes and DNA. In all, the sample holds approximately 810,000 distinct CDR3 sequences, and roughly 26% of those were seen once. Approximately 15% of the sample is in the top ten clones. The sequencing input was blood. Receptors were obtained from a woman over 75 in good health.

The chain employs TRBV6-5 and TRBJ2-1, with D possibly matching TRBD2 (5 bases). V was shortened by 3 bases and J by 10 bases, with 13 bases between the two germline ends. The CDR3 runs 13 residues. CDR1 is MNHEY, CDR2 SVGAGI, per germline. The CDR3 region is CASSYLGKDEQFF. The CDR3 coding sequence is TGTGCCAGCAGTTATCTCGGGAAGGACGAGCAGTTCTTC.

In this sample, this clonotype turned up many times. J is TRBJ2-1 and V is TRBV7-9; maybe TRBD2 (7 bases). CDR3 size: 17 residues. Trimming cost V 1 base and J 1 base, with 14 bases left between them. Germline CDR1 is SEHNR and CDR2 is FQNEAQ (reference sequence). The CDR3 protein is CASSLGRGAPSYNEQFF. CDR3 nucleotides: TGTGCCAGCAGCTTAGGTCGGGGGGCCCCTTCCTACAATGAGCAGTTCTTC.

This clonotype was observed a handful of times. The chain couples TRBV27 to TRBJ1-1; D is uncertain. The CDR3 length is 13 residues. Germline lookup yields CDR1 MNHEY and CDR2 SMNVEV (reference sequence). V lost 6 bases, J lost 4 bases, and 12 bases lay in between. The CDR3 DNA reads TGTGCCAGCAGAACAGAGGGTAGCACTGAAGCTTTCTTT. Protein product: CASRTEGSTEAFF.

At least ten counts were recorded for this clonotype. The chain carries TRBV14 and TRBJ2-3; 9 bases map to TRBD1. Germline trimming cut 1 base from V and 6 bases from J; bases unmatched to any gene: 5. This CDR3 contains 15 residues. From germline, CDR1 is SGHDN and CDR2 FVKESK. CDR3 sequence reads: CASSQAGTGTDTQYF. The CDR3 DNA sequence: TGTGCCAGCAGCCAAGCAGGGACAGGGACCGATACGCAGTATTTT.